The 9 T cell receptor beta chains below all came from one sample that was sequenced in a study of T-cell reconstitution after alpha-beta-depleted transplantation in children. Unique molecular identifiers were used to barcode this TCRbeta library. TCRdb reanalysed the PCR reads using MiXCR and keeps one entry per CDR3 protein. The table records approximately 340,000 distinct CDR3 sequences, around a tenth of them present only once. This material consisted of PBMCs from the stem cell graft donor, taken from the stem cell graft. Receptors originate from a human donor who donated a stem cell graft to a child with acute lymphoblastic leukemia.

This clonotype was seen a handful of times. This chain links TRBV20-1 with TRBJ1-4; D unclear. Germline-derived CDR1 and CDR2 are DFQATT and SNEGSKA (reference sequence). The CDR3 is made up of 16 amino acids. Trimming stripped 1 base from V and 4 bases from J, with 16 bases between. CDR3 bases: TGCAGTGCTAGAGTTCTAACCGGGTCCTTTAATGAAAAACTGTTTTTT. It is translated as CSARVLTGSFNEKLFF.

The sample holds a few counts of this clonotype. The V gene is TRBV29-1, the J gene TRBJ1-1; D remains ambiguous. Germline-derived CDR1 and CDR2 are SQVTM and ANQGSEA. This CDR3 has 10 residues. V was shortened by 4 bases and J by 3 bases, with 3 bases between the two germline ends. The CDR3 nucleotides read TGCAGCGTTGCATACACTGAAGCTTTCTTT. This translates into CSVAYTEAFF. The whole variable domain, filled in from reference TRBV29-1 and TRBJ1-1, reads SAVISQKPSRDICQRGTSLTIQCQVDSQVTMMFWYRQQPGQSLTLIATANQGSEATYESGFVIDKFPISRPNLTFSTLTVSNMSPEDSSIYLCSVAYTEAFFGQGTRLTVV.

The chain is built from TRBV7-3 and TRBJ2-3, with D perhaps TRBD2 (7 bases). V was shortened by 7 bases and J by 3 bases, with 14 bases between the two germline ends. This CDR3 contains 14 residues. In germline, CDR1 is SGHTA, CDR2 FQGTGA. CDR3 protein: CASNLGGGTDTQYF. The CDR3 bases are TGTGCCAGCAACCTAGGGGGGGGGACAGATACGCAGTATTTT.

This clonotype has a count of ten or more. The genes are TRBV20-1 and TRBJ2-7; no definite D call. Germline lookup yields CDR1 DFQATT and CDR2 SNEGSKA (reference sequence). CDR3 length equals 11 residues. Trimming removed 6 bases from V and 4 bases from J, with 10 bases in between. The CDR3: CSARKSYEQYF. The CDR3 DNA sequence: TGCAGTGCAAGGAAATCTTACGAGCAGTACTTC.

This chain joins TRBV20-1 and TRBJ1-1; TRBD1 matches 11 bases. The V segment lost 0 bases and the J segment 1 base; nucleotides outside the gene matches: 7. The CDR3 runs to 17 residues. Germline CDR1 reads DFQATT; CDR2 reads SNEGSKA (reference sequence). CDR3 bases: TGCAGTGCTAGAGATTTCCGGGACAGGGGGACGAACACTGAAGCTTTCTTT. Its translation is CSARDFRDRGTNTEAFF.

This clonotype was counted a few times. The chain is built from TRBV7-8 and TRBJ2-1; 8 bases align to TRBD2. Losses at the gene ends were 1 base for V and 0 bases for J; bases not matched to a gene: 8. The CDR3 spans 18 residues. CDR1 and CDR2 from the germline V gene are SGHVS and FQNEAQ. CDR3 bases: TGTGCCAGCAGCTTAGGGAGGTGGGGGACTAGCTCCTACAATGAGCAGTTCTTC. Encoded protein: CASSLGRWGTSSYNEQFF.

The chain carries TRBV28 and TRBJ1-6; D is possibly TRBD1 (5 bases). Trimming shortened V by 3 bases and J by 15 bases, and 15 bases separated the two germline ends. Germline CDR1 and CDR2: MDHEN and SYDVKM. The CDR3 runs 13 residues. The CDR3 region is CASSFRGQGVLHF. The CDR3 DNA sequence: TGTGCCAGCAGTTTTCGCGGGCAGGGCGTCCTCCACTTT.

This chain links TRBV21-1 with TRBJ2-7; the tabulated D call, TRBD1, remains unverified against the DNA. TRBV21-1 is designated a pseudogene. The CDR3 is 16 amino acids. CDR3 region: CASSPQGNRDPHEQYF. CDR3 nucleotide sequence: TGTGCCAGCAGCCCTCAAGGAAACCGGGACCCCCACGAGCAGTACTTC.

This clonotype was detected only a few times. V gene TRBV29-1 combines with J gene TRBJ2-1, with TRBD2 matching over 15 bases. CDR3 length: 13 residues. Trimming removed 5 bases from V and 9 bases from J; junction bases left unmatched: 2. The V gene's germline CDR1 is SQVTM and CDR2 ANQGSEA. CDR3 DNA: TGCAGCGTTAGGGGACTAGCGGGAGGTGAGCAGTTCTTC. Translation gives CSVRGLAGGEQFF.